Below, 15 T cell receptor beta chains from the same sample are listed, as sequenced in a study of cytomegalovirus exposure and HLA in healthy donors. PCR used 60 Vbeta primers and 13 Jbeta primers. Method: immunoSEQ multiplex PCR; TCRdb's copy keeps in-frame clones and lacks some. The sample carries 150,000 to 200,000 clones, about 76% recorded once. Material for sequencing was PBMCs. Source of these receptors: a woman aged 45-60 years in good health and CMV-seronegative.

The CDR3: CASSLAHRDSQRRGYTF. CDR3 DNA sequence: TGCGCCAGCAGCTTGGCCCACCGGGACAGCCAAAGAAGGGGCTACACCTTC. The V call is TRBV5-1, the J call TRBJ1-2; TRBD1 agrees at 7 bases. CDR1 is SGHRS and CDR2 is YFSETQ in the germline V gene. There are 17 residues in the CDR3. J gave up 8 bases and V 0 bases, and 16 bases lay outside the gene matches.

V gene TRBV9 combines with J gene TRBJ2-7, with TRBD2 as a possible D gene (6 bases). This CDR3 has 15 residues. Germline-derived CDR1 and CDR2 are SGDLS and YYNGEE. The ends were cut back, 8 bases at V and 7 bases at J, with 25 bases in the middle. This CDR3 is CASSGSPAGRWEQYF. CDR3 coding DNA: TGTGCCAGTTCCGGCTCTCCGGCGGGGCGATGGGAGCAGTACTTC. Using reference TRBV9 and TRBJ2-7 for the parts outside the CDR3, the full variable domain is DSGVTQTPKHLITATGQRVTLRCSPRSGDLSVYWYQQSLDQGLQFLIQYYNGEERAKGNILERFSAQQFPDLHSELNLSSLELGDSALYFCASSGSPAGRWEQYFGPGTRLTVT.

This clone was detected only a few times. This chain uses TRBV7-3 with TRBJ1-1; 7 bases map to TRBD1. This CDR3 spans 14 amino acids. Germline CDR1 is SGHTA and CDR2 is FQGTGA. V lost 5 bases to trimming and J lost 0 bases; unmatched junction nucleotides: 3. The CDR3 loop is CASSRTGMNTEAFF. DNA of the CDR3: TGTGCCAGCAGCCGGACAGGCATGAACACTGAAGCTTTCTTT. The full variable domain, rest sourced from reference TRBV7-3 and TRBJ1-1, is GAGVSQTPSNKVTEKGKYVELRCDPISGHTALYWYRQSLGQGPEFLIYFQGTGAADDSGLPNDRFFAVRPEGSVSTLKIQRTERGDSAVYLCASSRTGMNTEAFFGQGTRLTVV.

J is TRBJ2-2 and V is TRBV7-2; 7 bases fit TRBD1. Germline CDR1 SGHTA, CDR2 FQGNSA. J lost 5 bases, V lost 2 bases, and 8 bases had no gene match. CDR3 length: 16 amino acids. The CDR3 reads CASSLLDRGRTGELFF. CDR3 DNA sequence: TGTGCCAGCAGCTTATTAGATAGGGGGCGAACCGGGGAGCTGTTTTTT.

The rearrangement uses TRBV5-1 and TRBJ2-2; the match to TRBD1 covers 8 bases. Trimming cost V 2 bases and J 5 bases; bases outside gene matches: 5. Germline-derived CDR1 and CDR2 are SGHRS and YFSETQ. CDR3 size: 15 residues. CDR3 bases: TGCGCCAGCAGCTTCGACAGGGGTGGAACCGGGGAGCTGTTTTTT. Its translation: CASSFDRGGTGELFF.

This sequence joins TRBV19 and TRBJ1-5, with 8 bases that match TRBD1. CDR1 is LNHDA, CDR2 SQIVND, per germline (reference sequence). After removal of 7 bases from V and 2 bases from J, the junction contained 4 bases not matched to a gene. The CDR3 sequence is 14 residues long. This CDR3 is CASNTGQGNQPQHF. The CDR3 DNA sequence: TGTGCCAGTAACACGGGACAGGGCAATCAGCCCCAGCATTTT.

This chain uses TRBV6-5 with TRBJ2-6; D ambiguous. This CDR3 is built from 15 residues. CDR1 is MNHEY and CDR2 is SVGAGI in the germline V gene. Deletions cut 2 bases from V and 0 bases from J, with 5 bases between. CDR3 bases: TGTGCCAGCAGTTACGGGCCCTCTGGGGCCAACGTCCTGACTTTC. It codes for CASSYGPSGANVLTF.

The chain recombines TRBV19 with TRBJ1-2; TRBD1 is a possible D gene (5 bases). V shed 4 bases and J shed 5 bases, with 17 bases lying between them. The CDR3 consists of 15 residues. Germline CDR1 is LNHDA and CDR2 is SQIVND (reference sequence). The CDR3 sequence is CASSTAAGNTYGYTF. The CDR3 region has the DNA TGTGCCAGTAGTACGGCGGCAGGGAACACGTATGGCTACACCTTC.

This clone was detected only once. The chain carries TRBV27 and TRBJ1-1; tentative D call: TRBD1 (5 bases). Germline values: CDR1 MNHEY, CDR2 SMNVEV (reference sequence). Deletions cut 6 bases from V and 7 bases from J, with 15 bases between. There are 13 residues in the CDR3. Here the CDR3 reads CASSTGWSSEAFF. CDR3 sequence (DNA): TGTGCCAGCAGCACAGGTTGGAGTAGTGAAGCTTTCTTT.

The chain joins TRBV5-4 to TRBJ2-5; tentative D call: TRBD2 (6 bases). The J call is in doubt because the DNA end fits TRBJ2-7 better. Germline values: CDR1 SGHNT, CDR2 YYREEE (reference sequence). The CDR3 has 14 amino acids. The CDR3 protein is CASSLVGTSGEQYF. CDR3 DNA: TGTGCCAGCAGCTTGGTAGGGACTTCGGGCGAGCAGTACTTC.

The rearrangement joins TRBV7-3 to TRBJ2-6; tentative D call: TRBD1 (6 bases). The CDR3 is made up of 16 amino acids. Trimming removed 1 base from V and 1 base from J, with 8 bases in between. Germline loops: CDR1 SGHTA, CDR2 FQGTGA. The CDR3 protein is CASSLKGTSGANVLTF. The CDR3 DNA reads TGTGCCAGCAGCTTAAAGGGGACATCTGGGGCCAACGTCCTGACTTTC.

V and J are TRBV6-5 and TRBJ1-2; TRBD1 agrees at 11 bases. The CDR3 runs to 13 residues. The germline V gene has CDR1 MNHEY and CDR2 SVGAGI. Germline trimming cut 2 bases from V and 7 bases from J; bases unmatched to any gene: 0. The CDR3 DNA reads as TGTGCCAGCAGTTACGGACAGGGGGCTGGCTACACCTTC. Amino acids: CASSYGQGAGYTF.

The chain carries TRBV27 and TRBJ2-7; the match to TRBD2 covers 7 bases. Trimming at V came to 6 bases and at J to 0 bases, leaving 8 bases not matched to a gene. Germline CDR1 MNHEY, CDR2 SMNVEV (reference sequence). This CDR3 has 15 amino acids. The CDR3 reads CASRGLGGSSYEQYF. Written as DNA, the CDR3 is TGTGCCAGCAGGGGGCTCGGCGGGAGCTCCTACGAGCAGTACTTC.

The chain uses TRBV7-9 and TRBJ2-2; TRBD1 might be the D (5 bases). Deletions cut 5 bases from V and 1 base from J, with 17 bases between. This CDR3 region has 17 residues. Per the germline V gene, CDR1 is SEHNR and CDR2 is FQNEAQ (reference sequence). The DNA for the CDR3 is TGTGCCAGCAGCCCCTTTAGGGGTTTTGGGAACACCGGGGAGCTGTTTTTT. This codes for CASSPFRGFGNTGELFF.

The V gene is TRBV9, the J gene TRBJ2-3, with D maybe TRBD1 (5 bases). The CDR3 covers 15 residues. Trimming took off 0 bases at V and 2 bases at J, with 10 bases between the two ends. CDR1 and CDR2 from the germline V gene are SGDLS and YYNGEE. Written as DNA, the CDR3 is TGTGCCAGCAGCGTAGAGGGGCTGGACACAGATACGCAGTATTTT. Encoded protein: CASSVEGLDTDTQYF.